The clone carrying this T cell receptor (beta chain) was seen a handful of times. These data come from a study of blood T cell repertoires in COVID-19. Across the study: T cells, B-cell-depleted T cells, or PBMCs provided the cDNA or gDNA that served as material.

The CDR3 consists of 15 residues. The germline V gene encodes CDR1 SGHNT and CDR2 YENEEA. V dropped 5 bases and J dropped 8; count of bases not matched to a gene: 11. Method: immunoSEQ multiplex PCR; TCRdb's copy keeps in-frame clones and lacks some. The repertoire has about 64,000 clones, roughly three quarters of them found once; the top ten carry 12% to 15%. This TCR came from a man in his 60s with COVID-19, enrolled during active disease. This rearrangement joins TRBV11-3 to TRBJ2-1; 8 bases map to TRBD2. Source material: peripheral blood. The CDR3, as DNA: TGTGCCAGCAGCCTCTCCCTCGGGCGGGAGGATGAGCAGTTCTTC. Its protein is CASSLSLGREDEQFF.